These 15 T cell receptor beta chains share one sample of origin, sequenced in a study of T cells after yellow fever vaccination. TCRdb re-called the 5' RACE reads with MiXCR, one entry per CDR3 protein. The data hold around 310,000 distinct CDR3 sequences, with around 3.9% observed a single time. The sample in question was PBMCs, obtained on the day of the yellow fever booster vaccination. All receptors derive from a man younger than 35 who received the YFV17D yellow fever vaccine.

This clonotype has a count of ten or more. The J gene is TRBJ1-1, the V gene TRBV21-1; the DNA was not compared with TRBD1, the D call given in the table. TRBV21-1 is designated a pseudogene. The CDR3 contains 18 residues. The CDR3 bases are TGTGCCAGCAGCCCCGTCGAGGGTCAGAACAGACTGGGGACTGAAGCTTTCTTT. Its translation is CASSPVEGQNRLGTEAFF.

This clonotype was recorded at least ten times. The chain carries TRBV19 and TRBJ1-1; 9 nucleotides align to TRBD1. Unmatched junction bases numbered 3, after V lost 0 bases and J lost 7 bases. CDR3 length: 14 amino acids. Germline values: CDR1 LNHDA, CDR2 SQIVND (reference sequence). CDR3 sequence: CASSIEGTGIEAFF. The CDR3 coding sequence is TGTGCCAGTAGTATAGAGGGGACAGGGATTGAAGCTTTCTTT.

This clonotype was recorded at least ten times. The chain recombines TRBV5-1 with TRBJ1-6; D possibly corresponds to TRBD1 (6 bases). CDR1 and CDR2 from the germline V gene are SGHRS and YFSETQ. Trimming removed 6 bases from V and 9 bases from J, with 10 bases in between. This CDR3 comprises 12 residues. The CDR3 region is CASNTGTSPLHF. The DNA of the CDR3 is TGCGCCAGCAATACAGGGACTTCACCCCTCCACTTT.

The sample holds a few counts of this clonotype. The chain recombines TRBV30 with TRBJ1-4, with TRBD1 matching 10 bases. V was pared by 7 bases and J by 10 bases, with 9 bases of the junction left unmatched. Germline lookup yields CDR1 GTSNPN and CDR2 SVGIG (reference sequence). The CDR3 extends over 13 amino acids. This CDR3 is CAYRTGGQGKLFF. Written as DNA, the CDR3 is TGTGCCTATAGGACAGGGGGACAAGGAAAACTGTTTTTT.

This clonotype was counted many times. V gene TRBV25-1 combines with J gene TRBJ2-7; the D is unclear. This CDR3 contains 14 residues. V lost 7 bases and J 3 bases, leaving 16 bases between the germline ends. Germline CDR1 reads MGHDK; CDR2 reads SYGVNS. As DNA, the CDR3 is TGTGCCAGCATACCCCGACGGTATTTCTACGAGCAGTACTTC. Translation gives CASIPRRYFYEQYF.

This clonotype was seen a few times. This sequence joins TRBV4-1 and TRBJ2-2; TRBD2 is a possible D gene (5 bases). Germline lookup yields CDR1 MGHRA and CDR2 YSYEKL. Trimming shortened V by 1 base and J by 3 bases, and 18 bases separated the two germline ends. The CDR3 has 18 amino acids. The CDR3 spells CASSQAPDGRVDTGELFF. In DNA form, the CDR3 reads TGCGCCAGCAGCCAAGCGCCTGACGGGCGGGTTGACACCGGGGAGCTGTTTTTT.

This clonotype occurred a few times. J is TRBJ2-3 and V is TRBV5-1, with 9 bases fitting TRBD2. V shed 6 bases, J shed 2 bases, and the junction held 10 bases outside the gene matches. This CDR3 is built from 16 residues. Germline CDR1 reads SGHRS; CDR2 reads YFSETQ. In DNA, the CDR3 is TGCGCCAGCAACCTTAGAGGCGGGGGGGCCACAGATACGCAGTATTTT. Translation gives CASNLRGGGATDTQYF. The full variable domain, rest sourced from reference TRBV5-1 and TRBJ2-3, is KAGVTQTPRYLIKTRGQQVTLSCSPISGHRSVSWYQQTPGQGLQFLFEYFSETQRNKGNFPGRFSGRQFSNSRSEMNVSTLELGDSALYLCASNLRGGGATDTQYFGPGTRLTVL.

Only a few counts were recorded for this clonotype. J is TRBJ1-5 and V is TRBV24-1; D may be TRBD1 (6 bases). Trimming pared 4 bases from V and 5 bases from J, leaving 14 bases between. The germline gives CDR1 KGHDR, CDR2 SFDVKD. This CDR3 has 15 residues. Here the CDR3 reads CATSEGGGQDQPQHF. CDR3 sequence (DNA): TGTGCCACCAGTGAAGGGGGGGGTCAGGATCAGCCCCAGCATTTT.

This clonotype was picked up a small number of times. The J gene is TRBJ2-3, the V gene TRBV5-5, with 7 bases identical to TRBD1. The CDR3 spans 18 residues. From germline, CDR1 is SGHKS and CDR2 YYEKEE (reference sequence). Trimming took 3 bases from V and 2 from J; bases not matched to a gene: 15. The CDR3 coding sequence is TGTGCCAGCAGCTCGATCCGGGACAGCTCTAAGAACACAGATACGCAGTATTTT. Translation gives CASSSIRDSSKNTDTQYF.

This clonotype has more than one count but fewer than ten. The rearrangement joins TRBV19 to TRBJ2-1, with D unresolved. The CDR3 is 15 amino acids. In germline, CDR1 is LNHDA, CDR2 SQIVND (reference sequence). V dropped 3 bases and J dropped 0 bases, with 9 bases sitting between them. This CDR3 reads CASSMSSSSYNEQFF. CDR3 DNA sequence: TGTGCCAGTAGTATGTCCTCAAGCTCCTACAATGAGCAGTTCTTC.

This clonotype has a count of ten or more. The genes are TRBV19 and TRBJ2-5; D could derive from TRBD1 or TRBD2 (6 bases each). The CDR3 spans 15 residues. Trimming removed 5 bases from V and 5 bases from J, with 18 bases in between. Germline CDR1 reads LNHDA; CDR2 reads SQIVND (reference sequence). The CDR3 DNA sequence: TGTGCCAGTAGTGTCGCCCGGCGGAGGGGGGAGACCCAGTACTTC. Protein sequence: CASSVARRRGETQYF.

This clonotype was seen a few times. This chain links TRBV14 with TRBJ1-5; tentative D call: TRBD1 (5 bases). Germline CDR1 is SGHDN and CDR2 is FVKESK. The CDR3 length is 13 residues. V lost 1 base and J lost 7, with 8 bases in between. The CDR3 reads CASSQGRAQPQHF. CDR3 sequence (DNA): TGTGCCAGCAGCCAAGGCAGGGCCCAGCCCCAGCATTTT.

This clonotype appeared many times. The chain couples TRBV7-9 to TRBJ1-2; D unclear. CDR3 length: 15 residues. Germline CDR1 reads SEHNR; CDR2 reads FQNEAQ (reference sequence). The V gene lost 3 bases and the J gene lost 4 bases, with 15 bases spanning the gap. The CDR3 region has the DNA TGTGCCAGCAGCTTTAGGACGGAAGATTCCTATGGCTACACCTTC. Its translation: CASSFRTEDSYGYTF.

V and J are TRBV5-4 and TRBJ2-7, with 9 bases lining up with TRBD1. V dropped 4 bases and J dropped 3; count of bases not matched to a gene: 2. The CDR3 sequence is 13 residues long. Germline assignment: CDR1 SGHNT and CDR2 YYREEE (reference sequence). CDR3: CASSRQGDYEQYV. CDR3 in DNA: TGTGCCAGCAGCCGACAGGGGGACTACGAGCAGTACGTC.

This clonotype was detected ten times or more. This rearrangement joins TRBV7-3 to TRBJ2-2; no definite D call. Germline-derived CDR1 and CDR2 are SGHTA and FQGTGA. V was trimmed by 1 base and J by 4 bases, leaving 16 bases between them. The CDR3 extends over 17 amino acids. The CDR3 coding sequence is TGTGCCAGCAGCTTAAATTCGGGTCTGGCGTTCACCGGGGAGCTGTTTTTT. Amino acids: CASSLNSGLAFTGELFF.